This TCR beta chain was identified in a study of Graves' ophthalmopathy and Graves' hyperthyroidism. Study details: The term stable hyperthyroidism indicated an absence of ophthalmopathy within 18 months of follow-up. Findings and limits, study-wide: The 13-signature model separated ophthalmopathy from stable hyperthyroidism at around 88% sensitivity and roughly 83% specificity. Blood was where most expanded thyroid clonotypes above 0.001 frequency also turned up.

Trimming left V 6 bases short and J 0 bases short, with 18 bases between. The germline V gene encodes CDR1 SEHNR and CDR2 FQNEAQ (reference sequence). The CDR3 extends over 17 amino acids. This clonotype was counted a few times. Its antigen is not known. Amplification from RNA transcripts yielded the TCR beta CDR3 regions. Following a first-round RT-PCR that used HTBI primers, a second-round multiplex PCR was carried out. TCRdb itself ran the multiplex PCR reads through MiXCR, one entry per CDR3 protein. Of roughly 1.1 million distinct CDR3 sequences listed, approximately 35% are singletons. This clonotype originated in an adult man with Graves' hyperthyroidism. Material for sequencing was peripheral blood or thyroid tissue (not recorded which). The J gene is TRBJ1-5, the V gene TRBV7-9; a possible D gene is TRBD1 (5 bases). The CDR3, as DNA: TGTGCCAGCAGTAATTGGGCGGGGGACCCTAGCAATCAGCCCCAGCATTTT. Translating gives CASSNWAGDPSNQPQHF.